This T cell receptor (beta chain) was sequenced in a study of Ad26.COV2.S vaccination and SARS-CoV-2 variants. Study observations and caveats: People given the vaccine had a wider spike-specific TCR breadth than placebo recipients did. It is possible that the TCR breadth and depth analyses underestimated the total T cell responses. Researchers reported similar non-spike TCR breadth in vaccine and placebo recipients.

Comments on this clone: Its antigen remains unknown.

Libraries were prepared by immunoSEQ multiplex PCR; TCRdb keeps only in-frame clonotypes and omits some of them. Counted here are about 39,000 clones, approximately 83% occurring once; the ten biggest clones make up over 40%. The ends lost 2 bases at V and 3 bases at J; junction bases unmatched: 7. This CDR3 comprises 16 residues. Per the germline V gene, CDR1 is MNHNS and CDR2 is SASEGT. The chain joins TRBV6-1 to TRBJ1-2; 9 bases agree with TRBD1. The TCR originated in a human donor who had recovered from COVID-19. Sequencing was performed on peripheral blood, taken after recovery from COVID-19. The CDR3 spells CASSERGQGFYYGYTF. Written as DNA, the CDR3 is TGTGCCAGCAGTGAACGGGGACAGGGATTCTACTATGGCTACACCTTC.